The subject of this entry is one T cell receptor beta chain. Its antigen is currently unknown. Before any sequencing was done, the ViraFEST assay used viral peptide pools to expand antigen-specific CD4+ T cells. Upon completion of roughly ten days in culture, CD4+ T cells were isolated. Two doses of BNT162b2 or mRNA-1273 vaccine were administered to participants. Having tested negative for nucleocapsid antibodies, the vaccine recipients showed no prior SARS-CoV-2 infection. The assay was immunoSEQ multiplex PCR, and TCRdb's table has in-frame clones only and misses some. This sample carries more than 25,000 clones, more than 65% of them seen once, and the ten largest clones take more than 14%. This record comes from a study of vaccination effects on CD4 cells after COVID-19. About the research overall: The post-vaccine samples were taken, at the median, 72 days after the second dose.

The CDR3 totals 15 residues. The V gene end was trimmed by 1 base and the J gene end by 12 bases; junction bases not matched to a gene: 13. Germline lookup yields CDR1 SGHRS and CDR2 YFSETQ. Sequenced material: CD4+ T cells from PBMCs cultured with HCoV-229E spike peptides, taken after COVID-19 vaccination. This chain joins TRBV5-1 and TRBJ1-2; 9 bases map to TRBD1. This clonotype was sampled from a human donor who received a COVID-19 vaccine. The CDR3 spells CASSLRGAEQGAHTF. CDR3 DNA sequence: TGCGCCAGCAGCTTGAGGGGGGCCGAACAGGGGGCACACACCTTC.